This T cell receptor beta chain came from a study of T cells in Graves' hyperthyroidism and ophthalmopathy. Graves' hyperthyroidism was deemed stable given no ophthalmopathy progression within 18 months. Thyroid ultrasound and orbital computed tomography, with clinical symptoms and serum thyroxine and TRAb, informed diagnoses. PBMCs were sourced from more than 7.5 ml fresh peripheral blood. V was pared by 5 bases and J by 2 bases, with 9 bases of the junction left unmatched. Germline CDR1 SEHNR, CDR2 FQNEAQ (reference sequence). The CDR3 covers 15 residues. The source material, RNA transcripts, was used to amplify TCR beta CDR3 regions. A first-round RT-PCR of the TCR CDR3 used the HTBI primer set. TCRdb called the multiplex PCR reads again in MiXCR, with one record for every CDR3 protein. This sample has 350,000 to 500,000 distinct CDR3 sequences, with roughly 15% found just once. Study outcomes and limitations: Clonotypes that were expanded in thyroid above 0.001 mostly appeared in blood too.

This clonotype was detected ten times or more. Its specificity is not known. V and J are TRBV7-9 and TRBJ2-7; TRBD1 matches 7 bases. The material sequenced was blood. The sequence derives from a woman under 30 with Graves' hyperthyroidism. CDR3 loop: CASSPQGNLPYEQYF. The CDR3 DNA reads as TGTGCCAGCAGCCCACAGGGGAACTTGCCCTACGAGCAGTACTTC.